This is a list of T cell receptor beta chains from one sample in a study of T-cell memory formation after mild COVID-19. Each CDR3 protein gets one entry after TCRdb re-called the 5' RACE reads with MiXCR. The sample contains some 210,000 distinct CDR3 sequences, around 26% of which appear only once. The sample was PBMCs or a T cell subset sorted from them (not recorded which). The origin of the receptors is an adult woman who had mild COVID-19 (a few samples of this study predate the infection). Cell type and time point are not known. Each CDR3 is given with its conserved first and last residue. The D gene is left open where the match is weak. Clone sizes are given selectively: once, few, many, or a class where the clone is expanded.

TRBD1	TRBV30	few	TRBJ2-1	CAWSLDRVRYNEQFF	TGTGCCTGGAGTCTGGACAGGGTGCGTTACAATGAGCAGTTCTTC
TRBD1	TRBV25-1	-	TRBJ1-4	CASSETGLNEKLFF	TGTGCCAGCAGTGAGACAGGGTTAAATGAAAAACTGTTTTTT
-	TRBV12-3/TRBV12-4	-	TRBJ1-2	CASSTMTMNYGYTF	TGTGCCAGCAGCACCATGACCATGAACTATGGCTACACCTTC
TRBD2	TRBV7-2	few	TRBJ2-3	CASSRDYGDTQYF	TGTGCCAGCAGCCGGGACTACGGGGATACGCAGTATTTT
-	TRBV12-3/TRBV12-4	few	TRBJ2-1	CASSFSQISYNEQFF	TGTGCCAGCAGTTTTTCCCAGATCTCCTACAATGAGCAGTTCTTC
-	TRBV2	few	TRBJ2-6	CASSYEGIGANVLTF	TGTGCCAGCAGCTATGAGGGTATTGGGGCCAACGTCCTGACTTTC
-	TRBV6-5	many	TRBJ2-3	CASSYSGRRDTQYF	TGTGCCAGCAGTTATAGCGGAAGGCGGGATACGCAGTATTTT
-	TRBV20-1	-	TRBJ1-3	CSARPGRFFSGNTIYF	TGCAGTGCTAGACCGGGACGGTTTTTCTCTGGAAACACCATATATTTT
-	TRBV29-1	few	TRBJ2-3	CSASAQRWTDTQYF	TGCAGCGCCTCAGCCCAGCGTTGGACAGATACGCAGTATTTT
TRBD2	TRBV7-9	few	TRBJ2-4	CASRSILREDIQYF	TGTGCCAGCAGATCAATTTTACGGGAGGACATTCAGTACTTC
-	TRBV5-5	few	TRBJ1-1	CASSPWGADTEAFF	TGTGCCAGCAGCCCTTGGGGGGCGGACACTGAAGCTTTCTTT
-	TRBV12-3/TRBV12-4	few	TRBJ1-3	CASSSHTIYF	TGTGCCAGCAGTTCGCACACCATATATTTT
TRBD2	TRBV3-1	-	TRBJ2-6	CASSQATSGSGANVLTF	TGTGCCAGCAGCCAAGCGACTAGCGGATCTGGGGCCAACGTCCTGACTTTC
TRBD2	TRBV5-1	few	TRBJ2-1	CASSSRTSGGLYNEQFF	TGCGCCAGCAGCTCAAGGACTAGCGGGGGCCTCTACAATGAGCAGTTCTTC
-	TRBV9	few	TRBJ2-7	CASSVEALAREQYF	TGTGCCAGCAGCGTAGAGGCCCTAGCGCGCGAGCAGTACTTC
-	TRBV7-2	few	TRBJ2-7	CASSLEAPAYEQYF	TGTGCCAGCAGCTTAGAGGCCCCAGCCTACGAGCAGTACTTC